The entry below gives a single T cell receptor (beta chain) sequence along with its context. Its antigen is currently unknown. From the 5' RACE reads, TCRdb called clonotypes with MiXCR, one entry per CDR3 protein. The data contain over 15,000 distinct CDR3 sequences, just under 70% of them singletons. The sample comes from a study of identical twins. Study results and limitations: Reduced insertions were recorded for abundant cord blood beta clonotypes, with no such pattern in memory repertoires.

Per the germline V gene, CDR1 is LGHNA and CDR2 is YNFKEQ. The CDR3 spans 15 residues. Trimming cost V 0 bases and J 0 bases, with 8 bases left between them. The rearrangement uses TRBV4-2 and TRBJ2-5; D is undetermined. The source material was memory (CD45RO+) T cells sorted from blood. This clonotype originated in a woman between 18 and 30 years old in good health. This table probably holds off-target reads from a library built for another chain. The CDR3 spells CASSQDWTYQETQYF. In DNA form, the CDR3 reads TGTGCCAGCAGCCAAGACTGGACGTACCAAGAGACCCAGTACTTC.